This T cell receptor (beta chain) was observed in a study of tumor and adjacent non-tumor tissue in lung cancer (dated by TCRdb to 2016 to 2019). The study in broad terms: By cancer type, the cohort comprised eleven to twelve adenocarcinoma patients, a couple of squamous cell carcinoma patients and 1 small cell lung cancer patient. Bulk TCRbeta repertoires were compared between lung tumor tissue and matched distant non-tumor lung tissue obtained from 15 lung cancer patients. In total, sequencing yielded under 150 million productive TCRbeta reads, which works out to an average of around 4.2 million reads per sample. Ages among the roughly 15 patients ranged from roughly 31 to 76 years, there were roughly ten men and 5 women, and disease was at TNM stage I to III. Over 25 paired specimens, one tumor and one normal lung sample per patient, were profiled by TCRbeta CDR3 sequencing.

The CDR3, from cysteine to phenylalanine, totals 12 residues. Solely the CDR3 DNA is kept, with 36 bases framed from the first base. Taken from the germline V gene, the CDR1 and CDR2 loops are MNHEY and SVGAGI. RNA was isolated from bulk, unsorted tissue, and RNA quality was assessed with a NanoDrop ND-1000 and an Agilent 2100. The donors were newly diagnosed lung cancer patients admitted for thoracic surgery in China from August to November 2014 who had not received prior chemotherapy. Anyone who had undergone radiotherapy or chemotherapy before, or who had another cancer at the same time, was left out of the study. Pieces of surgical tissue measuring about 1-2 cm3 were kept in RNAlater solution and stored at -80 degrees C until use. Concerning this clonotype: Its antigen is unknown. One end of the junction does not line up with germline, which may come from a read error.

Library preparation was by multiplex PCR. Sequencing used an Illumina HiSeq 2500. TCRbeta libraries were constructed through three rounds of nested PCR with primers (Table S4) according to protocols adapted from ARM-PCR. Before sequencing, PCR products of 200-500 bp were excised from the gel and purified with the QIAquick gel extraction kit. In the original analysis: Reads were cleaned with Trimmomatic, merged with FLASH into complete CDR3 sequences, and assigned to V(D)J germline segments with MiTCR. VDJtools was used to compute clonal diversity as the inverse Simpson's index. Productive reads were defined as in-frame sequences without a premature stop codon. The public reads were reanalyzed by TCRdb: fastp trimming at Q25, MiXCR alignment, in-frame beta chains only. Rows are unified per CDR3 protein, each entry keeping the most common DNA and genes. It is TCRdb's table, rather than the study itself, that gives the V and J calls and clone size. This sample gives tens of thousands of distinct CDR3 sequences in total; around 70% of them show up just once. The ten largest account for roughly an eighth of the sample.

Beyond this particular receptor, the publication reports: Tumor tissue showed significantly higher TCR diversity (inverse Simpson) than normal lung tissue, at roughly 430 vs 170 (P = 0.0075, Mann-Whitney U test). Significantly higher TCR diversity was found in younger patients, and higher tumor TCR diversity was associated with shorter overall and disease-free survival. The top 100 clones accounted for a significantly larger cumulative portion of the repertoire in normal lung than in tumor tissue. Neither the sequencing platform nor unique molecular identifiers are named or mentioned anywhere in the methods. Because peripheral blood was not sequenced, the blood TCRbeta repertoires of the lung cancer patients in the study went unexamined. Only around 15 patients were included in the cohort, and the need for larger samples and more detailed clinical data was noted by the authors.

The sequence came from a woman aged 70-85 years with non-small cell lung cancer. This receptor chain uses TRBV6-5 and TRBJ1-1, and TRBD1 may be the D gene, going by 5 matching bases. The sequencing sample was made of lung tumor tissue. The CDR3 region reads CASSFEGTETFF. The sequenced DNA is TGTGCCAGCAGTTTTGAGGGGACTGAAACTTTCTTT.